One TCR beta chain is described in this entry. Its specificity is unknown. The record originates from a study of response to subunit inactivated influenza vaccine. MiXCR, run by TCRdb on the RT-PCR reads, gives a single entry per CDR3 protein. The data hold 200,000 to 300,000 distinct CDR3 sequences, with 9% to 15% observed a single time. The germline V gene encodes CDR1 SGDLS and CDR2 YYNGEE. This CDR3 spans 15 amino acids. V was clipped by 1 base and J by 9 bases; unmatched bases: 7. Study findings and constraints: Few additional T cells are recruited per seasonal influenza vaccination, authors suggested.

The receptor was derived from a man in his fifties or sixties who received an inactivated influenza vaccine. The chain combines TRBV9 with TRBJ2-1; the match to TRBD2 covers 10 bases. The source material was non-naive T cells sorted from PBMCs, sampled around 15 days before vaccination. CDR3 sequence: CASSVWGTSVREQFF. The CDR3 coding sequence is TGTGCCAGCAGCGTATGGGGGACTAGCGTCCGTGAGCAGTTCTTC.